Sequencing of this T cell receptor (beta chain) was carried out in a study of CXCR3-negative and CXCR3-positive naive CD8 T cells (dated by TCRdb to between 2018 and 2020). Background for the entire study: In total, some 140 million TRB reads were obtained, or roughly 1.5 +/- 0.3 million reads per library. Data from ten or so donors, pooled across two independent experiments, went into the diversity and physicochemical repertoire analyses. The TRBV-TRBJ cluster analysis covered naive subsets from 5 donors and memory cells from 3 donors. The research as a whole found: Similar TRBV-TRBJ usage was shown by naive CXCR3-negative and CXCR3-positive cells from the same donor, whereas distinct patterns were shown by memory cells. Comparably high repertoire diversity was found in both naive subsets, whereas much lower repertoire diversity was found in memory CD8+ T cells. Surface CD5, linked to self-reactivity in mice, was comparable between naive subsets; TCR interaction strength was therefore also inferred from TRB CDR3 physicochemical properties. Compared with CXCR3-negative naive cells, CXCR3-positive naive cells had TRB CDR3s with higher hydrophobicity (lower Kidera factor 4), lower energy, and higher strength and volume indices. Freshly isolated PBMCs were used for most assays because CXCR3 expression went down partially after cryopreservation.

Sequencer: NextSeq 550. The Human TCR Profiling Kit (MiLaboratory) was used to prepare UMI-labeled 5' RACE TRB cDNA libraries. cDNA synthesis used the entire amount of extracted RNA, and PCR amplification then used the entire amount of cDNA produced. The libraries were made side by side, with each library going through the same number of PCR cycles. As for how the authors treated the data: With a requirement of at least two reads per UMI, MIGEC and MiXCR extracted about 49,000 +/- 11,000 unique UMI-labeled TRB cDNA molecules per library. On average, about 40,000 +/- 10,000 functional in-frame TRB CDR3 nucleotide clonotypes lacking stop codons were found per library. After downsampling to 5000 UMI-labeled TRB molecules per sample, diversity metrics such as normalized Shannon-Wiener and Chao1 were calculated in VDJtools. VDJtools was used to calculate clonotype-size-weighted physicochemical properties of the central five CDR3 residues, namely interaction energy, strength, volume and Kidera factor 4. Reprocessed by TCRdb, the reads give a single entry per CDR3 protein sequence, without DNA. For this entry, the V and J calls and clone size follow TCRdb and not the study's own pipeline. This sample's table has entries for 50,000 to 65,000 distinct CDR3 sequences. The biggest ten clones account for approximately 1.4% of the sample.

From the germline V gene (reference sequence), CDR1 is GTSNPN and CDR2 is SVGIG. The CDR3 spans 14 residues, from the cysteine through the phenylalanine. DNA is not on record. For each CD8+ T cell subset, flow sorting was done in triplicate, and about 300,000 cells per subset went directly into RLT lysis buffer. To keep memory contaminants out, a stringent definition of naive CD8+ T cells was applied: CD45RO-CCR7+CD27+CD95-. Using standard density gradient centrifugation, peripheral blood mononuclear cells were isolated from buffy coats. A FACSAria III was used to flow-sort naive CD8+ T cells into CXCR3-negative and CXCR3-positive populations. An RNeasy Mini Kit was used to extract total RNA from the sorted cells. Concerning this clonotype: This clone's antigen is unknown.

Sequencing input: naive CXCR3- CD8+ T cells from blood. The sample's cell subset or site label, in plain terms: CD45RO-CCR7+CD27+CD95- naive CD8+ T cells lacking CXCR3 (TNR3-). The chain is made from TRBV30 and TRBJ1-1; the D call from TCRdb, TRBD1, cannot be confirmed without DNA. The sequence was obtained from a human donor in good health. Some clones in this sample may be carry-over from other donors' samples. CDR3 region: CAWMWGGQGTEAFF.